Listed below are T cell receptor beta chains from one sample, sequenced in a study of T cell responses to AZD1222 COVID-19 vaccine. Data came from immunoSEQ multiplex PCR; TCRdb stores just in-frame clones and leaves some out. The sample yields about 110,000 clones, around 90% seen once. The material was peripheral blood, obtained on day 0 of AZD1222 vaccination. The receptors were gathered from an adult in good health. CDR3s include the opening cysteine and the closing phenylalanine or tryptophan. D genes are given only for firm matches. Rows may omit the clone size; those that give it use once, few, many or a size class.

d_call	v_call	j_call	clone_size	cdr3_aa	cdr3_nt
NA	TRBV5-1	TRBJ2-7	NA	CASRSALYEQYF	TGCGCCAGCAGGTCGGCGCTCTACGAGCAGTACTTC
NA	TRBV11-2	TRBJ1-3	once	CASSPRARGFSGNTIYF	TGTGCCAGCAGCCCCCGGGCGAGAGGGTTCTCTGGAAACACCATATATTTT
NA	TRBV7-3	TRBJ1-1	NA	CATGGTVVGVGLEAFF	TGTGCCACGGGGGGCACAGTGGTGGGTGTGGGTCTTGAAGCTTTCTTT
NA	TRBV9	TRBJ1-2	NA	CASSQWGYYTF	TGTGCCAGCAGCCAATGGGGATATTACACCTTC
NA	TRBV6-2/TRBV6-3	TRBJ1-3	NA	CASSYSIQASNTIYF	TGTGCCAGCAGTTACTCGATCCAGGCGTCCAACACCATATATTTT
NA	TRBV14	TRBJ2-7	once	CASSRGASYEQYF	TGTGCCAGCAGCCGCGGGGCCTCCTACGAGCAGTACTTC
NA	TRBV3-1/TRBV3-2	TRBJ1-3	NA	CASSQGGTGNTIYF	TGTGCCAGCAGCCAGGGCGGTACCGGAAACACCATATATTTT
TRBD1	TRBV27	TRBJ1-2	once	CASTPGQGATLYGYTF	TGTGCCAGCACCCCAGGGCAGGGGGCGACCTTGTATGGCTACACCTTC
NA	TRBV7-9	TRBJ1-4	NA	CASTLSATEKLFF	TGTGCCAGCACCCTATCGGCGACTGAAAAACTGTTTTTT
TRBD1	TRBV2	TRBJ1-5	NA	CASRMDRGFSGNQPQHF	TGTGCCAGCAGGATGGACAGGGGCTTTTCGGGCAATCAGCCCCAGCATTTT
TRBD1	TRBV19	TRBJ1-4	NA	CASSGTGVMNEKLFF	TGTGCCAGTAGTGGAACAGGGGTCATGAATGAAAAACTGTTTTTT
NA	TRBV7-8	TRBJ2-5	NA	CASSLAFDIQETQYF	TGTGCCAGCAGCTTAGCGTTTGACATCCAAGAGACCCAGTACTTC
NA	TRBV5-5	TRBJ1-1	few	CASSHQASRVPRGTEAFF	TGTGCCAGCAGCCATCAGGCCTCCAGGGTCCCGCGGGGCACTGAAGCTTTCTTT
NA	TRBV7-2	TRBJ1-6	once	CASSPFTVGNSPLHF	TGTGCCAGCAGCCCGTTTACTGTAGGGAATTCACCCCTCCACTTT
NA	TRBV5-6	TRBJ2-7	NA	CASSLPSFSTEQYF	TGTGCCAGCAGCTTGCCCAGCTTCAGTACCGAGCAGTACTTC
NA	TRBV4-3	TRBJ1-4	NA	CASSQDPGEKLFF	TGCGCCAGCAGCCAAGATCCGGGCGAAAAACTGTTTTTT
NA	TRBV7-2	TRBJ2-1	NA	CASGGGGVTYNEQFF	TGTGCCAGCGGGGGTGGAGGGGTAACCTACAATGAGCAGTTCTTC
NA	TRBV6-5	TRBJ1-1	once	CASSLGGLNTEAFF	TGTGCCAGCAGTCTAGGCGGGCTGAACACTGAAGCTTTCTTT
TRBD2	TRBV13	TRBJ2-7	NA	CASSLRSGGNEQYF	TGTGCCAGCAGCTTACGTAGCGGGGGGAACGAGCAGTACTTC
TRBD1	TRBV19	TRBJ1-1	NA	CASSAEDRLNTEAFF	TGTGCCAGTAGTGCCGAGGACAGGCTGAACACTGAAGCTTTCTTT
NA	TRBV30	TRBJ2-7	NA	CAWSIRREEQYF	TGTGCCTGGAGTATTCGAAGGGAGGAGCAGTACTTC
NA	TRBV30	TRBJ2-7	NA	CAWSLSVPYEQYF	TGTGCCTGGAGTCTATCCGTGCCCTACGAGCAGTACTTC
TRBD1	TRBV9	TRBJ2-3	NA	CASSLDRVEDTQYF	TGTGCCAGCAGCCTCGACAGGGTTGAAGATACGCAGTATTTT
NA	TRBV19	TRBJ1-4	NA	CASSRQAANEKLFF	TGTGCCAGTAGTCGCCAGGCAGCTAATGAAAAACTGTTTTTT
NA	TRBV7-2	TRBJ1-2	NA	CASSFADHYGYTF	TGTGCCAGCAGCTTTGCGGACCACTATGGCTACACCTTC
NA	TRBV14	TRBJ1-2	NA	CASSQDLQGNYGYTF	TGTGCCAGCAGCCAAGATCTGCAGGGAAACTATGGCTACACCTTC
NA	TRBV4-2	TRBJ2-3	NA	CASSQGQTTDTQYF	TGTGCCAGCAGCCAAGGACAGACTACAGATACGCAGTATTTT
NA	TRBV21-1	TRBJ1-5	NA	CASSKGPGDEGNQPQHF	TGTGCCAGCAGCAAAGGTCCGGGGGATGAAGGCAATCAGCCCCAGCATTTT
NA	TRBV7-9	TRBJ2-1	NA	CASSLETGPHEQFF	TGTGCCAGCAGCTTAGAAACAGGGCCCCATGAGCAGTTCTTC
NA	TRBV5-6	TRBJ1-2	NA	CASSLTGNHGYTF	TGTGCCAGCAGCTTAACAGGGAATCATGGCTACACCTTC
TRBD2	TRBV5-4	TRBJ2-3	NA	CASTMKRDTDTQYF	TGTGCCAGCACGATGAAGCGGGACACAGATACGCAGTATTTT
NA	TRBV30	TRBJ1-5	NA	CAWSVGTSRHF	TGTGCCTGGAGTGTAGGGACTTCGAGGCATTTT
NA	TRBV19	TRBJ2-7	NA	CASSIKAAPTYEQYF	TGTGCCAGTAGTATAAAAGCAGCCCCCACCTACGAGCAGTACTTC
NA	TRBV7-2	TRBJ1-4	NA	CASRRGGAREEKLFF	TGTGCCAGCAGGCGAGGAGGGGCAAGGGAGGAAAAACTGTTTTTT
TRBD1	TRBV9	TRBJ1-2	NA	CASSPGTAHYGYTF	TGTGCCAGCAGCCCCGGGACAGCCCACTATGGCTACACCTTC
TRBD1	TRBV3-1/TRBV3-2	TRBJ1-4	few	CARGETGGPTTNEKLFF	TGTGCCAGGGGGGAGACAGGGGGCCCTACAACTAATGAAAAACTGTTTTTT
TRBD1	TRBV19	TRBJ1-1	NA	CASSIYRGGTEAFF	TGTGCCAGTAGTATTTACAGGGGTGGCACTGAAGCTTTCTTT
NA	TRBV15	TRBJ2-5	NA	CATSREMRETQYF	TGTGCCACCAGCAGAGAGATGCGGGAGACCCAGTACTTC
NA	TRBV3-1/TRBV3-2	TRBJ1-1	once	CASSQAGSGKTEAFF	TGTGCCAGCAGCCAAGCAGGGTCAGGGAAGACTGAAGCTTTCTTT
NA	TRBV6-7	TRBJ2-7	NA	CASSFAMSDYEQYF	TGTGCCAGCAGCTTCGCCATGTCAGACTACGAGCAGTACTTC
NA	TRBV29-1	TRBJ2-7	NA	CSVEGGAEYEQYF	TGCAGCGTTGAAGGGGGAGCGGAATACGAGCAGTACTTC
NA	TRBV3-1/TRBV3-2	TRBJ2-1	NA	CASSQGLEQFF	TGTGCCAGCAGCCAAGGGCTTGAGCAGTTCTTC
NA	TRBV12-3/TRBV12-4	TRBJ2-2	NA	CASSLLGRGELFF	TGTGCCAGCAGTTTACTTGGACGCGGGGAGCTGTTTTTT
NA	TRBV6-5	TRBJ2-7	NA	CASLGDRLEQYF	TGTGCCAGCTTAGGAGACAGACTCGAGCAGTACTTC
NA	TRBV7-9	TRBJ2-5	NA	CASSWGASGLQETQYF	TGTGCCAGCAGCTGGGGGGCGAGCGGGCTACAAGAGACCCAGTACTTC